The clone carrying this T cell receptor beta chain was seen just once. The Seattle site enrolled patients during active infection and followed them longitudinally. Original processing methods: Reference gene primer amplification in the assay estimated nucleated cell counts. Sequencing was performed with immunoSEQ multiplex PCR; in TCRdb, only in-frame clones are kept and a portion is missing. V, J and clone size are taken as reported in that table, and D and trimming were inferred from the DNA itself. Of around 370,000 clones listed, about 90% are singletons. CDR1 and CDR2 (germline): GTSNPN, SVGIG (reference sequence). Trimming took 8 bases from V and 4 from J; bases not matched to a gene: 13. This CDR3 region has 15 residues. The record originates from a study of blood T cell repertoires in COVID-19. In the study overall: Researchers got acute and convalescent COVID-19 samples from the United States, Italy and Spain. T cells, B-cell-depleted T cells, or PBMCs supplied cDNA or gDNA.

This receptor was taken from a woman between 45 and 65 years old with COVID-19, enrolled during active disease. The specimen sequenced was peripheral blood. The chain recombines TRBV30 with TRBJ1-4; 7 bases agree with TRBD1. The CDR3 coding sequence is TGTGCCCATGCTCTCGGGGACAGTAATAATGAAAAACTGTTTTTT. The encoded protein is CAHALGDSNNEKLFF.